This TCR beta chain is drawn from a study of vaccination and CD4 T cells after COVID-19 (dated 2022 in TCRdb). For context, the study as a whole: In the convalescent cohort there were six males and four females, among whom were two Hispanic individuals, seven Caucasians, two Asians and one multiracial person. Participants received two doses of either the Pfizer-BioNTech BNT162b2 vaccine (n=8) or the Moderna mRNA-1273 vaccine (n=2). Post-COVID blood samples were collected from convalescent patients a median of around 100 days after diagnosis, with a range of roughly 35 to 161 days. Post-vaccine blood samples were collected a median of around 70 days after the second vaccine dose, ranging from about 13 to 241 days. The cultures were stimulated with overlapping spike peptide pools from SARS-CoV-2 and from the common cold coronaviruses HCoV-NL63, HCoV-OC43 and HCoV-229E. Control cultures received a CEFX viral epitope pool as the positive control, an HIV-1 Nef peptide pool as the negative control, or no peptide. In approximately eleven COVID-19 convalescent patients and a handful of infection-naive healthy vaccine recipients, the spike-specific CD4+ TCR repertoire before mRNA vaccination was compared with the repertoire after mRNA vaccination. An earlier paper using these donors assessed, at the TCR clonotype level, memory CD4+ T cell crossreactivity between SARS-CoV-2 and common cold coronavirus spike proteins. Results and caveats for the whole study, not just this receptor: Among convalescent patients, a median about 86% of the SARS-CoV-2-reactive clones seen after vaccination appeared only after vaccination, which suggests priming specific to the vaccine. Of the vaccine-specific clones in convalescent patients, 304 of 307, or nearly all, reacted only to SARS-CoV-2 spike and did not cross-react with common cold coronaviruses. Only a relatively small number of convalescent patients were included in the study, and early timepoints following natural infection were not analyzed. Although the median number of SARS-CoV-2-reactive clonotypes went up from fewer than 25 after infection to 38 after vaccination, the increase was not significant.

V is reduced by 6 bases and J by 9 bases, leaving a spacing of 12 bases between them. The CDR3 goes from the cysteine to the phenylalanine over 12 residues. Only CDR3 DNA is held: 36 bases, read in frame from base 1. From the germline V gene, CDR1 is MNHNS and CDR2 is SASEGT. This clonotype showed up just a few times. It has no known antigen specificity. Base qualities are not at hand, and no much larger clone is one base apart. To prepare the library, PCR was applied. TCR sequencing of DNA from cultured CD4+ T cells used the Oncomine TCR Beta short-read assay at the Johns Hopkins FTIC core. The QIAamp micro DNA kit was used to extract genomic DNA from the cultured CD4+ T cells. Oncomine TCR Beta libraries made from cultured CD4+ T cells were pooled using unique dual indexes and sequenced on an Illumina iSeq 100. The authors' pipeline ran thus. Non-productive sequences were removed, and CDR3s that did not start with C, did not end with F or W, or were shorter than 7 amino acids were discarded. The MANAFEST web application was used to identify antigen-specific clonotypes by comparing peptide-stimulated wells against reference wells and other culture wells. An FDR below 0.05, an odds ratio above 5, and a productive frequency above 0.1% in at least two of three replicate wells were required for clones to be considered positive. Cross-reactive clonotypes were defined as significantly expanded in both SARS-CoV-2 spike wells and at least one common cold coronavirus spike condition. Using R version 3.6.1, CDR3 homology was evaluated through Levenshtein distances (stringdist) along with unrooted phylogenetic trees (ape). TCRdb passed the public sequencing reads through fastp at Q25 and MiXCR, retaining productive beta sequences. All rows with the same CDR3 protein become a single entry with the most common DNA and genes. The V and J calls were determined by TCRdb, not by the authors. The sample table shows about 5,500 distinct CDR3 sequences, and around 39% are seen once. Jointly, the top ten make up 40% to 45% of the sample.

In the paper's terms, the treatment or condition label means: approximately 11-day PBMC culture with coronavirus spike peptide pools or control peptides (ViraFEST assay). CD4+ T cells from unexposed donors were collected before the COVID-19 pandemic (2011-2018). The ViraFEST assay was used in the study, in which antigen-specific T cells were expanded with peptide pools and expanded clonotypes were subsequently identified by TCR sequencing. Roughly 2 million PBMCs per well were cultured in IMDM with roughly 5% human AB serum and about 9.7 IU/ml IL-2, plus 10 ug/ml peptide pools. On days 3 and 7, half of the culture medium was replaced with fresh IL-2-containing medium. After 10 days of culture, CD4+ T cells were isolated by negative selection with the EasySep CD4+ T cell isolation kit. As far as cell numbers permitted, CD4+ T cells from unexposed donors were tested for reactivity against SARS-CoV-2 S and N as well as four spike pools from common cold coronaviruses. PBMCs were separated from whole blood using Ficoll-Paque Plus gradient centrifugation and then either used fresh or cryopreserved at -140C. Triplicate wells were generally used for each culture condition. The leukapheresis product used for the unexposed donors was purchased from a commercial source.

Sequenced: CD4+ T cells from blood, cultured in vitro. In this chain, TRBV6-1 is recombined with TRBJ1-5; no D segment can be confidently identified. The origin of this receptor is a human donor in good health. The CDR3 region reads CASRTPEGPQHF. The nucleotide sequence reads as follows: TGTGCCAGCAGGACACCGGAGGGGCCCCAGCATTTT.